This T cell receptor beta chain stems from a study of blood T cell repertoires in COVID-19. Study information: The samples span acute and convalescent COVID-19 from the United States, Italy and Spain. T cells, B-cell-depleted T cells, or PBMCs provided the cDNA or gDNA that served as material.

Original data processing: Estimation of nucleated cell counts relied on the amplification of reference gene primers. The data were produced by immunoSEQ multiplex PCR, yet TCRdb's version contains in-frame clones alone and is incomplete. V and J calls and clone size are those listed in that table; D and trimming were worked out from the DNA. The table shows 35,000 to 50,000 clones, with around 85% occurring only once. This CDR3 is built from 14 residues. V lost 3 bases, J lost 5 bases, and 6 bases stayed unmatched. Germline assignment: CDR1 MDHEN and CDR2 SYDVKM. Sequenced material: peripheral blood. The receptor was derived from a man in his 60s with acute or convalescent COVID-19. The rearrangement joins TRBV28 to TRBJ2-5; 7 bases agree with TRBD2. The CDR3 DNA follows: TGTGCCAGCAGTTTGGGAGCGGGGCGGGAGACCCAGTACTTC. This gives the protein CASSLGAGRETQYF.